These 17 T cell receptor beta chains originate from one sample sequenced in a study of shared clonotypes between healthy human individuals. Some clones are missing from TCRdb's copy, which holds only in-frame ones; the method was immunoSEQ multiplex PCR. The data hold about 2 million clones, with 85% to 95% observed a single time. The sample was naive CD4+ T cells sorted from blood. The subset: CD45RA+ positively selected. These receptors originate from a man between 18 and 29 years old in good health.

The J gene is TRBJ2-2, the V gene TRBV5-4, with D perhaps assigned TRBD1 or TRBD2 (5 bases each). Germline V gene sequence: CDR1 SGHNT, CDR2 YYREEE (reference sequence). Trimming took off 4 bases at V and 5 bases at J, with 15 bases between the two ends. CDR3 length equals 15 residues. The CDR3 DNA reads as TGTGCCAGCAGCCCCACCGCAGGGAGAACCGGGGAGCTGTTTTTT. It specifies CASSPTAGRTGELFF. Full variable domain (rest looked up from reference TRBV5-4 and TRBJ2-2): ETGVTQSPTHLIKTRGQQVTLRCSSQSGHNTVSWYQQALGQGPQFIFQYYREEENGRGNFPPRFSGLQFPNYSSELNVNALELDDSALYLCASSPTAGRTGELFFGEGSRLTVL.

The rearrangement links TRBV30 to TRBJ2-3, with TRBD2 matching 9 bases. The trim removed 1 base at V and 7 bases at J, leaving 9 bases unmatched. The CDR3 runs to 15 residues. Looked up from germline, CDR1 is GTSNPN and CDR2 is SVGIG (reference sequence). The CDR3 loop reads CAWSGVSGSGNTQYF. As DNA, the CDR3 is TGTGCCTGGAGTGGGGTTAGCGGGAGTGGGAATACGCAGTATTTT.

The chain carries TRBV10-3 and TRBJ2-7; TRBD1 aligns across 10 bases. The V gene's germline CDR1 is ENHRY and CDR2 SYGVKD. With 11 bases clipped from V and 2 bases from J, the junction kept 6 bases outside the gene matches. This CDR3 has 13 amino acids. The CDR3 sequence is CASRTGGAYEQYF. The CDR3, as DNA: TGTGCCTCCCGGACAGGGGGGGCCTACGAGCAGTACTTC.

The chain employs TRBV6-5 and TRBJ1-1; no clear D. V was clipped by 5 bases and J by 1 base, with 11 bases between them. Germline V gene sequence: CDR1 MNHEY, CDR2 SVGAGI. The CDR3 sequence is 14 residues long. The CDR3: CASSHYLGNTEAFF. In DNA form, the CDR3 reads TGTGCCAGCAGTCATTACCTGGGGAACACTGAAGCTTTCTTT.

Turning to this clone: Additional DNA sequences in this sample encode the identical CDR3. The chain links TRBV30 to TRBJ1-3; no clear D gene. V lost 3 bases and J 2 bases, leaving 11 bases between the germline ends. The CDR3 runs 14 residues. From germline, CDR1 is GTSNPN and CDR2 SVGIG (reference sequence). The chain's CDR3 is CAWSLGDPGNTIYF. CDR3 DNA: TGTGCCTGGAGCCTGGGAGATCCTGGAAACACCATATATTTT.

CDR3 sequence reads: CASSSTSYNSPLHF. CDR3 nucleotides: TGTGCCAGTAGTAGCACGAGCTATAATTCACCCCTCCACTTT. The genes are TRBV19 and TRBJ1-6; D gene unclear. The V and J ends lost 4 bases and 3 bases respectively, with 7 bases between them. The CDR3 length is 14 residues. Germline-derived CDR1 and CDR2 are LNHDA and SQIVND (reference sequence).

The V call is TRBV5-5, the J call TRBJ1-3; D is unresolved. V was clipped by 3 bases and J by 8 bases, with 9 bases between them. This CDR3 is built from 12 residues. Per the germline V gene, CDR1 is SGHKS and CDR2 is YYEKEE (reference sequence). CDR3 loop: CASSSNKDTIYF. The CDR3 DNA reads TGTGCCAGCAGCTCGAATAAGGACACCATATATTTT. Full variable domain (remainder filled in from reference TRBV5-5 and TRBJ1-3): DAGVTQSPTHLIKTRGQQVTLRCSPISGHKSVSWYQQVLGQGPQFIFQYYEKEERGRGNFPDRFSARQFPNYSSELNVNALLLGDSALYLCASSSNKDTIYFGEGSWLTVV.

The chain carries TRBV6-5 and TRBJ2-3, with 9 bases that match TRBD1. The length of the CDR3 is 15 residues. The germline gives CDR1 MNHEY, CDR2 SVGAGI. V trimming: 6 bases; J trimming: 5 bases; junction bases outside the gene matches: 9. CDR3 sequence: CASRLTGGSRDTQYF. The CDR3 nucleotides are TGTGCCAGCAGGCTGACAGGGGGGAGTAGAGATACGCAGTATTTT.

The chain joins TRBV25-1 to TRBJ2-3, with 9 bases that match TRBD1. Losses at the gene ends were 8 bases for V and 6 bases for J; bases not matched to a gene: 9. Germline CDR1 is MGHDK and CDR2 is SYGVNS. The CDR3 has 14 amino acids. The CDR3 reads CASAPGQGWDTQYF. In DNA form, the CDR3 reads TGTGCCAGCGCTCCGGGACAGGGATGGGATACGCAGTATTTT.

The V and J genes are TRBV10-1 and TRBJ2-2, with 10 nucleotides matching TRBD1. The V gene's germline CDR1 is WNHNN and CDR2 SYGVQD (reference sequence). Trimming removed 8 bases from V and 5 bases from J; junction bases left unmatched: 14. The length of the CDR3 is 17 residues. CDR3 coding DNA: TGCGCCAGCTCGACAACCCGACAGGGGGCCTCGACCGGGGAGCTGTTTTTT. It yields the protein CASSTTRQGASTGELFF.

V is TRBV19 and J is TRBJ1-1, with D possibly TRBD1 on 5 matching bases. Germline CDR1 and CDR2: LNHDA and SQIVND (reference sequence). The CDR3 contains 14 residues. V lost 6 bases and J lost 2, with 13 bases in between. This CDR3 reads CASRWGILNTEAFF. CDR3 coding DNA: TGTGCCAGTAGATGGGGCATACTCAACACTGAAGCTTTCTTT.

This chain connects TRBV4-1 to TRBJ2-3; 8 bases agree with TRBD1. CDR1 and CDR2 from the germline V gene are MGHRA and YSYEKL. J lost 4 bases, V lost 5 bases, and 8 bases had no gene match. The CDR3 sequence is 15 residues long. In DNA, the CDR3 is TGCGCCAGCAGCTCACAGGGGGTGGGCGCAGATACGCAGTATTTT. Protein: CASSSQGVGADTQYF.

Here the CDR3 DNA reads TGCGCCAGCCTTTCACAGGGCGGGACCGGGGAGCTGTTTTTT. Translating gives CASLSQGGTGELFF. The gene calls are TRBV10-2 and TRBJ2-2; perhaps TRBD1 as D (6 bases). CDR1 and CDR2 (germline): WSHSY, SAAADI. Trimming left V 8 bases short and J 5 bases short, with 15 bases between. The CDR3 totals 14 residues.

The chain couples TRBV30 to TRBJ2-3; 7 bases agree with TRBD2. CDR3 size: 14 residues. Trimming at V came to 3 bases and at J to 5 bases, leaving 8 bases not matched to a gene. Per germline, CDR1 GTSNPN and CDR2 SVGIG (reference sequence). CDR3 sequence: CAWRPGRGGDTQYF. CDR3 nucleotide sequence: TGTGCCTGGAGGCCGGGGAGGGGAGGAGATACGCAGTATTTT. The full variable domain, in which reference TRBV30 and TRBJ2-3 provide the parts outside the CDR3, is SQTIHQWPATLVQPVGSPLSLECTVEGTSNPNLYWYRQAAGRGLQLLFYSVGIGQISSEVPQNLSASRPQDRQFILSSKKLLLSDSGFYLCAWRPGRGGDTQYFGPGTRLTVL.

This clone was seen only once. The CDR3 loop reads CASSFITSGGSTQYF. The CDR3 nucleotides are TGTGCCAGCAGCTTTATTACTAGCGGGGGAAGTACGCAGTATTTT. This chain connects TRBV5-6 to TRBJ2-3, with 11 bases fitting TRBD2. CDR3 size: 15 residues. In germline, CDR1 is SGHDT, CDR2 YYEEEE. V lost 2 bases, J lost 8 bases, and 7 bases stayed unmatched.

The V gene is TRBV7-2, the J gene TRBJ2-7; the D gene is possibly TRBD1 (5 bases). Trimming took off 1 base at V and 2 bases at J, with 12 bases between the two ends. The V gene's germline CDR1 is SGHTA and CDR2 FQGNSA. CDR3 length equals 15 residues. CDR3 coding DNA: TGTGCCAGCAGCTTAGAGCAGTTAGGGGCCTACGAGCAGTACTTC. Its protein product is CASSLEQLGAYEQYF.

This sequence joins TRBV6-5 and TRBJ1-1; D unclear. Germline CDR1 reads MNHEY; CDR2 reads SVGAGI. The CDR3 contains 13 residues. Between the trimmed V and J ends, which lost 5 bases and 6 bases, there was a span of 13 bases. The CDR3 sequence: CASSNGPLPEAFF. CDR3 sequence (DNA): TGTGCCAGCAGTAACGGACCCCTCCCTGAAGCTTTCTTT.